The 4 T cell receptor beta chains reported below all come from one sample, sequenced in a study of regulatory T cells in long-lasting Graves disease. Specified time point: newly diagnosed GD, antithyroid drugs for less than 3 months. PBMCs were the source of the RNA used for TCR sequencing. Combining iRepertoire HTBI primers with Arm-PCR of CDR3 regions, the authors built TCR beta libraries. TCRdb ran MiXCR on the multiplex PCR reads and lists one entry per CDR3 protein. The sample has about 620,000 distinct CDR3 sequences, about 16% seen once. These data also featured in a second study, about T cells in Graves' hyperthyroidism and ophthalmopathy.

Here the sequenced sample was peripheral blood mononuclear cells (PBMCs), taken at new diagnosis, from a patient treated with antithyroid drugs. The receptors derive from a woman in her 30s with Graves disease.

This clonotype was seen a handful of times. The CDR3 region is CASSLNAGYEQYF. The CDR3 bases are TGTGCCAGCAGCTTAAATGCGGGATACGAGCAGTACTTC. The chain uses TRBV7-3 and TRBJ2-7; possible D gene TRBD2, 6 bases. V was pared by 1 base and J by 4 bases, with 8 bases between. The germline V gene encodes CDR1 SGHTA and CDR2 FQGTGA. CDR3 length: 13 residues.

The J gene is TRBJ2-1, the V gene TRBV19, with D tentatively TRBD1 or TRBD2 (5 bases each). Trimming took off 0 bases at V and 9 bases at J, with 9 bases between the two ends. CDR1 and CDR2 (germline): LNHDA, SQIVND (reference sequence). This CDR3 has 13 residues. As DNA, the CDR3 is TGTGCCAGTAGTATAGATGGGACGGCTGAGCAGTTCTTC. Translation: CASSIDGTAEQFF.

The CDR3 coding sequence is TGTGCCAGCAGCGTAGGTGGGAGGGCAGATCATGGCTACACCTTC. Translating gives CASSVGGRADHGYTF. The chain has TRBV9 and TRBJ1-2; D gene uncertain. V was trimmed by 0 bases and J by 6 bases, leaving 15 bases between them. The germline V gene has CDR1 SGDLS and CDR2 YYNGEE. There are 15 residues in the CDR3.

This clonotype was seen repeatedly, ten times or more. The rearrangement joins TRBV6-1 to TRBJ1-3; D gene ambiguous. This CDR3 is built from 15 residues. V lost 8 bases to trimming and J lost 4 bases, with 18 bases between them. The germline V gene encodes CDR1 MNHNS and CDR2 SASEGT. The CDR3 bases are TGTGCCAGCCGGCCGGACCTTGTTGGAGGAAACACCATATATTTT. This gives the protein CASRPDLVGGNTIYF.